Listed below are T cell receptor beta chains from one sample, sequenced in a study of CD8+CD57+ T cells in acquired aplastic anemia. In TCRdb, the reads were re-called with MiXCR into one record per CDR3 protein. The data hold 260,000 or so distinct CDR3 sequences, with 40% to 50% observed a single time. Sequencing was carried out using sorted CD4+, CD8+, or CD8+CD57+ T cells (not recorded which) from PBMCs. These receptors were taken from a human donor with aplastic anemia. CDR3s include the opening cysteine and the closing phenylalanine or tryptophan. Fields, in order: D gene, clone size, J gene, V gene, CDR3 protein, CDR3 DNA. A D gene is named only where the DNA matches it firmly. The listing skips clone size in some rows; elsewhere it reads once, few, many or a size class.

>.|few|TRBJ2-7|TRBV13
CASGRRESSYEQYF
TGTGCCAGCGGCCGAAGGGAGAGCTCCTACGAGCAGTACTTC
>TRBD1|.|TRBJ1-3|TRBV29-1
CSVDLLGQGSGNTIYF
TGCAGCGTTGATCTCTTGGGACAGGGGTCTGGAAACACCATATATTTT
>TRBD1|.|TRBJ1-4|TRBV4-3
CASSRTRTGDEKLFF
TGCGCCAGCAGCCGTACTCGGACAGGGGATGAAAAACTGTTTTTT
>TRBD1|many|TRBJ2-5|TRBV7-9
CASSPGQIKETQYF
TGTGCCAGCAGTCCGGGACAGATAAAAGAGACCCAGTACTTC
>TRBD2|many|TRBJ2-7|TRBV6-5
CASSRLAGGYEQYF
TGTGCCAGCAGTCGACTAGCGGGAGGCTACGAGCAGTACTTC
>.|.|TRBJ1-1|TRBV5-1
CASSLEAGSANTEAFF
TGCGCCAGCAGCCTGGAGGCAGGGTCGGCGAACACTGAAGCTTTCTTT
>TRBD1|few|TRBJ2-7|TRBV7-9
CASSVDRDNEQYF
TGTGCCAGCAGCGTGGACAGGGACAACGAGCAGTACTTC
>.|.|TRBJ1-2|TRBV15
CATSNPGMSYGYTF
TGTGCCACCAGCAATCCAGGGATGAGCTATGGCTACACCTTC
>.|few|TRBJ1-4|TRBV10-3
CAISERTADNEKLFF
TGTGCCATCAGTGAAAGAACAGCCGATAATGAAAAACTGTTTTTT
>TRBD1|once|TRBJ2-5|TRBV2
CASSARTGGVVTQYF
TGTGCCAGCAGTGCTCGGACAGGGGGCGTAGTGACCCAGTACTTC
>.|.|TRBJ1-2|TRBV25-1
CASSELELSYGYTF
TGTGCCAGCAGTGAATTAGAGCTCTCCTATGGCTACACCTTC
>TRBD1|once|TRBJ1-6|TRBV20-1
CSARDTRTGPSPLHF
TGCAGTGCTAGAGACACCCGGACAGGGCCTTCACCCCTCCACTTT
>TRBD2|many|TRBJ2-7|TRBV20-1
CSARDSSGHYEQYF
TGCAGTGCTAGAGATTCTAGCGGACACTACGAGCAGTACTTC
>.|.|TRBJ2-7|TRBV5-1
CASSFTVGYEQYF
TGCGCCAGCAGCTTTACGGTCGGGTACGAGCAGTACTTC
>.|.|TRBJ1-3|TRBV6-1
CASSPDGSSGNTIYF
TGTGCCAGCAGCCCCGACGGTAGCTCTGGAAACACCATATATTTT
>.|.|TRBJ1-5|TRBV28
CASTIVGEQPQHF
TGTGCCAGCACCATAGTAGGGGAGCAGCCCCAGCATTTT
>TRBD2|many|TRBJ2-2|TRBV7-7
CASSLLAGVTGELFF
TGTGCTAGCAGCCTACTAGCGGGGGTCACCGGGGAGCTGTTTTTT
>.|many|TRBJ2-1|TRBV12-3/TRBV12-4
CASSLGGAYNEQFF
TGTGCCAGCAGCTTAGGGGGAGCCTACAATGAGCAGTTCTTC
>.|many|TRBJ1-5|TRBV5-8
CASSLSARNQPQHF
TGTGCCAGCAGCTTGTCGGCGCGCAATCAGCCCCAGCATTTT
>TRBD1|.|TRBJ2-1|TRBV6-2/TRBV6-3
CASSLDRGIDNEQFF
TGTGCCAGCAGTCTCGACAGGGGGATAGACAATGAGCAGTTCTTC
>.|.|TRBJ2-1|TRBV10-2
CASSLVGSGFVYNEQFF
TGTGCCAGCAGTTTGGTCGGTTCCGGGTTTGTTTACAATGAGCAGTTCTTC
>.|many|TRBJ1-5|TRBV15
CATSISTANSNQPQHF
TGTGCCACCAGCATTTCGACAGCAAATAGCAATCAGCCCCAGCATTTT
>TRBD1|many|TRBJ1-1|TRBV14
CASSHGRDRMNTEAFF
TGTGCCAGCAGTCATGGCAGGGACAGAATGAACACTGAAGCTTTCTTT
>.|.|TRBJ2-3|TRBV9
CASSLERTDTQYF
TGTGCCAGCAGCCTGGAGCGCACAGATACGCAGTATTTT
>TRBD2|.|TRBJ2-7|TRBV6-5
CASSRGTSGSSEQYF
TGTGCCAGCAGTCGGGGGACTAGCGGGAGTAGCGAGCAGTACTTC
>TRBD2|.|TRBJ2-7|TRBV24-1
CATSDRLAGVPEQYF
TGTGCCACCAGTGACCGACTAGCGGGAGTACCCGAGCAGTACTTC
>.|many|TRBJ2-1|TRBV6-2/TRBV6-3
CASKGTGNEQFF
TGTGCCAGCAAGGGCACGGGCAATGAGCAGTTCTTC
>.|many|TRBJ2-3|TRBV15
CATSRGDVPDTQYF
TGTGCCACCAGCAGAGGGGACGTACCAGATACGCAGTATTTT
>.|.|TRBJ2-3|TRBV12-3/TRBV12-4
CASNLRTTDTQYF
TGTGCCAGCAACCTGCGTACCACAGATACGCAGTATTTT
>TRBD1|many|TRBJ1-4|TRBV15
CATSRTTGAREKLFF
TGTGCCACCAGCAGAACTACAGGGGCCCGGGAAAAACTGTTTTTT
>TRBD1|once|TRBJ2-3|TRBV29-1
CSVDKQGYTDTQYF
TGCAGCGTTGACAAACAGGGGTACACAGATACGCAGTATTTT
>.|.|TRBJ1-1|TRBV5-8
CASNRQENTEAFF
TGTGCCAGCAACAGACAGGAGAACACTGAAGCTTTCTTT
>TRBD2|few|TRBJ2-7|TRBV3-1
CASSPSGRSSYEQYF
TGTGCCAGCAGCCCCAGCGGGAGGAGTTCCTACGAGCAGTACTTC
>TRBD1|few|TRBJ1-5|TRBV28
CASSSGTGSFVDQPQHF
TGTGCCAGCAGTTCCGGGACAGGGAGTTTCGTGGATCAGCCCCAGCATTTT
>TRBD1|many|TRBJ2-2|TRBV5-5
CASSLTDRRTNTGELFF
TGTGCCAGCAGCTTAACGGACAGGCGCACGAACACCGGGGAGCTGTTTTTT
>.|.|TRBJ1-2|TRBV7-2
CASSLVTAINGYTF
TGTGCCAGCAGCTTAGTGACAGCAATTAATGGCTACACCTTC
>TRBD1|.|TRBJ2-2|TRBV11-3
CASSFRGRGQGANTGELFF
TGTGCCAGCAGCTTTCGCGGCCGAGGACAGGGGGCGAACACCGGGGAGCTGTTTTTT
>.|many|TRBJ1-6|TRBV20-1
CSARDLAVDNSPLHF
TGCAGTGCTAGAGATCTGGCCGTAGATAATTCACCCCTCCACTTT
>TRBD2|many|TRBJ2-5|TRBV5-5
CASSLGGGGQETQYF
TGTGCCAGCAGCTTGGGGGGCGGGGGCCAAGAGACCCAGTACTTC
>.|.|TRBJ2-1|TRBV2
CASSPGGEIYNEKFF
TGTGCCAGCAGTCCCGGAGGCGAGATCTACAATGAGAAGTTCTTC
>.|.|TRBJ2-7|TRBV7-3
CASSLTSGASSSEQYF
TGTGCCAGCAGCTTAACTAGCGGAGCCTCCTCTAGTGAGCAGTACTTC
>.|.|TRBJ1-4|TRBV15
CATSRVYPGAEKLFF
TGTGCCACCAGCAGAGTATATCCAGGGGCTGAAAAACTGTTTTTT
>.|many|TRBJ2-7|TRBV4-1
CASSQDGAEQYF
TGCGCCAGCAGCCAAGATGGGGCGGAGCAGTACTTC
>TRBD1|few|TRBJ1-4|TRBV24-1
CATRNFPVGQTLEGLFF
TGTGCCACTCGTAACTTCCCGGTGGGACAGACCCTTGAGGGACTGTTTTTT
>.|few|TRBJ1-6|TRBV25-1
CASTARAGYNSPLHF
TGTGCCAGCACGGCCAGGGCGGGGTATAATTCACCCCTCCACTTT
>TRBD1|few|TRBJ2-7|TRBV20-1
CSARDPLTGLTLEQYF
TGCAGTGCTAGAGATCCGCTGACAGGGTTGACCCTCGAGCAGTACTTC
>.|.|TRBJ1-1|TRBV29-1
CSVRVGGDTEAFF
TGCAGCGTTCGGGTAGGGGGAGACACTGAAGCTTTCTTT